The entry below gives a single T cell receptor beta chain sequence along with its context. Antigen: not known. The sample comes from a study of T-cell memory formation after mild COVID-19. Whole-study results and caveats: Prior to infection, memory already included some responding clones, suggesting cross-reactive memory joined. The CD4+ clones that contracted clustered mainly within CM and EM, and the CD8+ clones concentrated in EMRA.

TCRdb redid the calling of the 5' RACE reads with MiXCR, one entry per CDR3 protein. The data show 400,000 to 450,000 distinct CDR3 sequences, more than 15% seen once. V was trimmed by 10 bases and J by 8 bases, leaving 20 bases between them. Germline V gene data show CDR1 as MNHNY and CDR2 as SVGAGI (reference sequence). The CDR3 runs 13 residues. The sample taken for sequencing was PBMCs or a T cell subset sorted from them (not recorded which). The rearrangement uses TRBV6-6 and TRBJ1-2; the D gene is possibly TRBD1 (5 bases). The clonotype originates from a man aged 18 to 29 who had mild COVID-19 (a few samples of this study predate the infection). Cell type and time point are not known. In nucleotides, the CDR3 is TGTGCCACCGGGGGAGGGGTTACTAGGGGCTACACCTTC. Its protein product is CATGGGVTRGYTF.